The next 6 T cell receptor beta chains were all read from a single sample in a study of tumor and adjacent non-tumor tissue in lung cancer. TCRbeta libraries were built with three rounds of nested PCR, modified from ARM-PCR. TCRdb redid the calling of the multiplex PCR reads with MiXCR, one entry per CDR3 protein. The table lists over 80,000 distinct CDR3 sequences, approximately 80% of them singletons. RNA was extracted from bulk tissue without any cell sorting. The normal lung tissue was taken more than 3 cm from the tumor edge. Sequencing was done on a sample of distant non-tumor lung tissue. Every receptor here comes from a man aged 55 to 69 with small cell lung cancer.

Turning to this clonotype: One junction end disagrees with the germline gene, perhaps due to a read error. The chain uses TRBV29-1 and TRBJ2-5, with D perhaps assigned TRBD1 or TRBD2 (7 bases each). Germline V lookup: CDR1 SQVTM, CDR2 ANQGSEA. This CDR3 contains 13 residues. The CDR3 sequence is CSASRAGGETQRF. In DNA, the CDR3 is TGCAGCGCCTCTCGTGCAGGGGGGGAGACCCAGCGCTTC.

This clonotype was recorded at least ten times. The CDR3: CASSRGEQETQYF. For the CDR3, the DNA is TGTGCCAGCTCACGCGGAGAGCAAGAGACCCAGTACTTC. The chain employs TRBV6-6 and TRBJ2-5, with D unclear. CDR1 is MNHNY and CDR2 is SVGAGI in the germline V gene (reference sequence). V was clipped by 8 bases and J by 2 bases, with 12 bases between them. The CDR3 spans 13 residues.

V gene TRBV5-4 combines with J gene TRBJ2-7, with 10 bases matching TRBD2. Germline V gives CDR1 SGHNT, CDR2 YYREEE (reference sequence). J gave up 1 base and V 1 base, and 5 bases lay outside the gene matches. The CDR3 contains 16 residues. The CDR3 here is CASSLTSGNSSYEQYF. DNA for the CDR3: TGTGCCAGCAGCTTGACTAGCGGGAATAGTTCCTACGAGCAGTACTTC.

To note about this clonotype: The junction departs from germline at one end; a sequencing error may be responsible. The chain links TRBV6-5 to TRBJ2-3; TRBD2 is a possible D gene (5 bases). The V gene's germline CDR1 is MNHEY and CDR2 SVGAGI. The CDR3 loop spans 16 amino acids. CDR3 DNA sequence: TGTGCTAGCAGTTACTGGGGAGAGGCGGGCACAGATACGCAGTATTTT. This gives the protein CASSYWGEAGTDTQYF.

The rearrangement links TRBV20-1 to TRBJ1-5; D is uncertain. CDR1 DFQATT and CDR2 SNEGSKA come from the germline V gene (reference sequence). The CDR3 sequence is 15 residues long. The germline V and J ends were trimmed by 3 bases and 2 bases, with 14 bases remaining between them. Here the CDR3 DNA reads TGCAGTGCTAGTTCGGGTGTTGGGGGCAATCAGCCCCAGCATTTT. It encodes CSASSGVGGNQPQHF.

Worth noting for this clonotype: In this CDR3 the conserved last residue, phenylalanine or tryptophan, is missing, so a read error is likely. V is TRBV28 and J is TRBJ2-7; the match to TRBD2 covers 7 bases. The CDR3 runs to 14 residues. CDR1 and CDR2 (germline): MDHEN, SYDVKM. The CDR3 loop is CVSSSGLTTYEQYI. As DNA, the CDR3 is TGTGTCAGCAGTTCGGGACTAACGACCTACGAGCAGTACATC.